A selection of T cell receptor beta chains follows, all from one sample in a study of blood T cell repertoires in COVID-19. The method was immunoSEQ multiplex PCR; TCRdb's version includes in-frame clones alone and lacks a portion of them. The table has more than 95,000 clones, roughly 80% seen once. The sequencing input was peripheral blood. These receptors all stem from an elderly woman with active or convalescent COVID-19. CDR3s include the opening cysteine and the closing phenylalanine or tryptophan. A D gene is named only where the DNA matches it firmly. The size of a clone is reported for some rows only, either as once, few or many, or as a class for expanded clones.

many	TRBJ2-3	TRBD2	TRBV19	CASSITEHRGGSDTQYF	TGTGCCAGTAGTATAACGGAGCACCGGGGGGGCTCAGATACGCAGTATTTT
.	TRBJ2-2	.	TRBV18	CASSKNRDTGELFF	TGTGCCAGCTCAAAAAACAGGGACACCGGGGAGCTGTTTTTT
once	TRBJ2-6	.	TRBV5-6	CASSRGTAEAGANVLTF	TGTGCCAGCAGTCGGGGGACAGCTGAAGCTGGGGCCAACGTCCTGACTTTC
.	TRBJ2-2	TRBD1	TRBV5-4	CASSSDRFANTGELFF	TGTGCCAGCAGCTCGGACAGGTTCGCGAACACCGGGGAGCTGTTTTTT
few	TRBJ1-4	TRBD1	TRBV3-1/TRBV3-2	CASSRTGDEKLFF	TGTGCCAGCAGTAGGACAGGGGACGAAAAACTGTTTTTT
.	TRBJ1-1	.	TRBV7-2	CASSPLGSKWSTEAFF	TGTGCCAGCAGCCCCCTCGGTTCGAAGTGGTCCACTGAAGCTTTCTTT
.	TRBJ2-7	TRBD1	TRBV9	CASSEGQGAYYEQYF	TGTGCCAGCAGCGAGGGACAGGGCGCATACTACGAGCAGTACTTC
.	TRBJ2-7	.	TRBV6-1	CASSEYGGADEQYF	TGTGCCAGCAGTGAATATGGGGGGGCCGACGAGCAGTACTTC
medium-sized	TRBJ2-7	.	TRBV15	CATSRGAESGSYEQYF	TGTGCCACCAGCAGAGGGGCAGAATCGGGGTCCTACGAGCAGTACTTC
.	TRBJ1-4	.	TRBV11-2	CASSLVAYSNEKLFF	TGTGCCAGCAGCTTAGTCGCCTACTCCAATGAAAAACTGTTTTTT
.	TRBJ1-5	TRBD1	TRBV5-5	CASSRTGEYNQPQHF	TGTGCCAGCAGCCGGACAGGGGAGTACAATCAGCCCCAGCATTTT
few	TRBJ2-7	.	TRBV4-1	CASSQGPSGVSYEQYF	TGCGCCAGCAGCCAAGGGCCTTCAGGGGTTTCCTACGAGCAGTACTTC
.	TRBJ2-1	TRBD2	TRBV4-2	CASSQEEWGGSYNEQFF	TGTGCCAGCAGCCAAGAGGAGTGGGGGGGCTCCTACAATGAGCAGTTCTTC
few	TRBJ2-1	TRBD2	TRBV24-1	CATSGPPASGSTYEQFF	TGTGCCACCAGTGGGCCCCCGGCTAGCGGGAGTACATATGAGCAGTTCTTC
.	TRBJ1-2	TRBD1	TRBV5-1	CASSLGTGVYGYTF	TGCGCCAGCAGCTTGGGGACAGGGGTCTATGGCTACACCTTC
.	TRBJ2-3	TRBD1	TRBV18	CASSPQQGTDTQYF	TGTGCCAGCTCACCTCAACAGGGGACAGATACGCAGTATTTT
.	TRBJ1-1	.	TRBV19	CASSHDSTVTLNTEAFF	TGTGCCAGTAGTCACGACAGTACAGTCACTTTGAACACTGAAGCTTTCTTT
few	TRBJ2-5	.	TRBV29-1	CSVAGARETQYF	TGCAGCGTTGCAGGGGCGCGTGAGACCCAGTACTTC
.	TRBJ1-2	TRBD1	TRBV28	CASSLSQGEGYTF	TGTGCCAGCAGTTTAAGTCAGGGGGAGGGCTACACCTTC
.	TRBJ1-5	.	TRBV15	CATSRVRGSPQHF	TGTGCCACCAGCAGAGTGCGGGGGTCTCCCCAGCATTTT
.	TRBJ1-2	.	TRBV5-1	CASTVGAGGGYTF	TGCGCCAGCACCGTAGGTGCAGGAGGGGGCTACACCTTC
.	TRBJ2-7	TRBD1	TRBV4-2	CASSHGQVGYEQYF	TGTGCCAGCAGCCACGGACAGGTGGGCTACGAGCAGTACTTC
.	TRBJ1-5	.	TRBV28	CASKGPGRRGRPRAGNQPQHF	TGTGCCAGCAAAGGTCCCGGGCGTAGGGGCAGGCCGAGAGCTGGCAATCAGCCCCAGCATTTT
few	TRBJ1-2	TRBD1	TRBV5-1	CASSLTGQGFQGYTF	TGCGCCAGCAGCTTGACAGGACAGGGGTTCCAGGGCTACACCTTC
once	TRBJ1-2	TRBD1	TRBV3-1/TRBV3-2	CASSQEGRGHGYTF	TGTGCCAGCAGCCAAGAAGGCAGGGGGCATGGCTACACCTTC
.	TRBJ1-6	.	TRBV6-2/TRBV6-3	CASSYPSSPLHF	TGTGCCAGCAGTTATCCTAGTTCACCCCTCCACTTT
.	TRBJ1-6	TRBD1	TRBV3-1/TRBV3-2	CASSQADRSSSPLHF	TGTGCCAGCAGCCAAGCGGACAGGTCAAGTTCACCCCTCCACTTT
.	TRBJ1-6	TRBD1	TRBV15	CATSRERQGISPLHF	TGTGCCACCAGCAGAGAGCGACAGGGGATTTCACCCCTCCACTTT
few	TRBJ2-1	TRBD2	TRBV5-1	CASSLGLRLADNEQFF	TGCGCCAGCAGCTTGGGATTAAGACTAGCGGACAATGAGCAGTTCTTC
.	TRBJ1-2	TRBD1	TRBV28	CASSSDRGANYYGYTF	TGTGCCAGCAGTTCGGACAGGGGTGCTAATTACTATGGCTACACCTTC
.	TRBJ1-2	TRBD1	TRBV5-4	CASSSQGAENGYTF	TGTGCCAGCAGCTCTCAGGGGGCCGAAAATGGCTACACCTTC
.	TRBJ1-5	.	TRBV18	CASSPASGRRQPQHF	TGTGCCAGCTCACCGGCCTCGGGTAGGAGACAGCCCCAGCATTTT
few	TRBJ1-3	.	TRBV4-2	CASSQDSEGGSGNTIYF	TGTGCCAGCAGCCAAGATTCCGAGGGGGGGTCTGGAAACACCATATATTTT
.	TRBJ1-1	.	TRBV6-5	CASNPLHLYTEAFF	TGTGCCAGCAACCCGCTTCATCTATACACTGAAGCTTTCTTT
.	TRBJ2-7	TRBD1	TRBV7-9	CASTAPGQGTYEQYF	TGTGCCAGCACGGCTCCGGGACAGGGCACCTACGAGCAGTACTTC
.	TRBJ1-2	TRBD1	TRBV28	CATAARDRAVYGYTF	TGTGCCACCGCTGCTCGGGACAGGGCAGTCTATGGCTACACCTTC
.	TRBJ1-2	TRBD1	TRBV3-1/TRBV3-2	CASSQVLGQHYGYTF	TGTGCCAGCAGCCAAGTCTTGGGACAGCACTATGGCTACACCTTC
few	TRBJ2-1	.	TRBV18	CASSASQSSYNEQFF	TGTGCCAGCTCAGCTAGCCAGAGCTCCTACAATGAGCAGTTCTTC
once	TRBJ1-1	TRBD1	TRBV11-2	CASSFRGQGKNTEAFF	TGTGCCAGCAGCTTCAGGGGGCAGGGAAAGAACACTGAAGCTTTCTTT
.	TRBJ2-5	TRBD2	TRBV19	CASSMGAGGTKRETQYF	TGTGCCAGTAGTATGGGAGCGGGGGGGACTAAGAGAGAGACCCAGTACTTC
.	TRBJ2-2	TRBD1	TRBV3-1/TRBV3-2	CASSDRDVGVGELFF	TGTGCCAGCAGCGACAGGGATGTAGGCGTCGGGGAGCTGTTTTTT
.	TRBJ1-2	.	TRBV19	CASSTRQSYTF	TGTGCCAGTAGTACCCGACAGTCCTACACCTTC
.	TRBJ1-4	.	TRBV28	CASSPLGGKLFF	TGTGCCAGCAGTCCCCTCGGGGGAAAACTGTTTTTT
.	TRBJ2-3	.	TRBV29-1	CSVEGLGLLSTDTQYF	TGCAGCGTTGAAGGTCTGGGCCTTCTATCCACAGATACGCAGTATTTT
.	TRBJ2-5	.	TRBV30	CAWSDYTRRGSETQYF	TGTGCCTGGAGTGACTACACTCGGCGGGGATCCGAGACCCAGTACTTC
.	TRBJ1-5	.	TRBV6-6	CASRNRVGNQPQHF	TGTGCCAGCAGGAACAGGGTCGGCAATCAGCCCCAGCATTTT
.	TRBJ2-7	TRBD1	TRBV5-4	CASSTRTGRGEQYF	TGTGCCAGCAGCACGCGGACAGGGAGAGGCGAGCAGTACTTC
.	TRBJ1-2	TRBD1	TRBV11-2	CASSLSQGDGYTF	TGTGCCAGCAGCTTAAGTCAGGGGGATGGCTACACCTTC
.	TRBJ2-1	.	TRBV7-2	CASSLAGSPQFF	TGTGCCAGCAGCTTAGCCGGGAGCCCTCAGTTCTTC
.	TRBJ2-3	.	TRBV30	CAGAWGLLSTDTQYF	TGTGCCGGGGCATGGGGGCTTTTGAGCACAGATACGCAGTATTTT
once	TRBJ1-5	.	TRBV28	CASSSHMGGNQPQHF	TGTGCCAGCAGTTCCCACATGGGGGGGAATCAGCCCCAGCATTTT